This TCR beta chain stems from a study of blood T cells in healthy people across ages. Primed by a sample-barcoded 5' primer and a J-beta primer mix, a second PCR proceeded for roughly 7 to 11 cycles. From the 5' RACE reads, TCRdb called clonotypes with MiXCR, one entry per CDR3 protein. Of roughly 1.7 million distinct CDR3 sequences listed, roughly 30% are singletons. The CDR3 is 13 amino acids. V was trimmed by 3 bases and J by 6 bases, leaving 12 bases between them. Germline-derived CDR1 and CDR2 are ENHRY and SYGVKD. This clonotype was counted many times. The sequencing sample was made of blood. This chain connects TRBV10-3 to TRBJ2-7, with D possibly called TRBD1 or TRBD2 (5 bases each). The receptor's source is a woman aged 25 to 39 in good health. The CDR3 is CAISEGTTREQYF. Here the CDR3 DNA reads TGTGCCATCAGTGAAGGGACCACTCGCGAGCAGTACTTC.